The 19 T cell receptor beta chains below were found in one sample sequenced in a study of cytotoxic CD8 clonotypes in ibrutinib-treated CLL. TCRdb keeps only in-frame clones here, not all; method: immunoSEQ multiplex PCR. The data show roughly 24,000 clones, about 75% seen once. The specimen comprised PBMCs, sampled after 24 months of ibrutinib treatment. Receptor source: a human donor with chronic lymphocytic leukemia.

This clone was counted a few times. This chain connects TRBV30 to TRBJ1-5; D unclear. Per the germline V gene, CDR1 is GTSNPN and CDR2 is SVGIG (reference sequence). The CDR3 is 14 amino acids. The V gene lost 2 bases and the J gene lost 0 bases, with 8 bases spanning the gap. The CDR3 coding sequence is TGTGCCTGGAGTCGTGATAATAGCAATCAGCCCCAGCATTTT. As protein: CAWSRDNSNQPQHF.

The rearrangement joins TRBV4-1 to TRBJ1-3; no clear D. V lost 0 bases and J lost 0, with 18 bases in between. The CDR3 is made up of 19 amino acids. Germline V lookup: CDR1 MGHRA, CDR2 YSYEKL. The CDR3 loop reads CASSQDQVQATYSGNTIYF. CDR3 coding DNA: TGCGCCAGCAGCCAAGATCAAGTACAAGCCACCTACTCTGGAAACACCATATATTTT.

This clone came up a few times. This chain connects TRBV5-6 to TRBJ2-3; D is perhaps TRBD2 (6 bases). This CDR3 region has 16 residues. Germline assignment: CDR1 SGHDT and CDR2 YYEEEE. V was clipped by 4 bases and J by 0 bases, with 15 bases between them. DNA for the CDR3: TGTGCCAGCAGCCCGGACACCGGGACTAGCACAGATACGCAGTATTTT. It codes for CASSPDTGTSTDTQYF.

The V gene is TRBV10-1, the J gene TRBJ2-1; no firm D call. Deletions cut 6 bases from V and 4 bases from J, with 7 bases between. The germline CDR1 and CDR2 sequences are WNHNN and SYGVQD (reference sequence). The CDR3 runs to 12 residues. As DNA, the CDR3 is TGCGCCAGCAGCCTCGGATACAATGAGCAGTTCTTC. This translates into CASSLGYNEQFF.

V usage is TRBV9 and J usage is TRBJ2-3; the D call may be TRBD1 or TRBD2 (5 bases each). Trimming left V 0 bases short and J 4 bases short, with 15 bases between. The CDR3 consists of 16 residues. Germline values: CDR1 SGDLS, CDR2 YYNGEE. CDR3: CASSVVGSRGADTQYF. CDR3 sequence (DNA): TGTGCCAGCAGCGTAGTGGGCTCAAGAGGGGCAGATACGCAGTATTTT.

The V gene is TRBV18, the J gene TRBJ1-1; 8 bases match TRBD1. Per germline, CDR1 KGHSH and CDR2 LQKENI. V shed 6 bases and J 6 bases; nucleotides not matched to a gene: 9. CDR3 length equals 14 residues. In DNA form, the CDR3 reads TGTGCCAGCTCGCGACAGGGGATTTACGCTGAAGCTTTCTTT. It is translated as CASSRQGIYAEAFF.

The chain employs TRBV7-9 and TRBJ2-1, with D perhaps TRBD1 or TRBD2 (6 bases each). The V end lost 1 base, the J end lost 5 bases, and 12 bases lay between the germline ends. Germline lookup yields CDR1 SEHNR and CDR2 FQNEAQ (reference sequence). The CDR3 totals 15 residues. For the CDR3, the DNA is TGTGCCAGCAGCTTAGAAGGGGGGCGTAACAATGAGCAGTTCTTC. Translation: CASSLEGGRNNEQFF.

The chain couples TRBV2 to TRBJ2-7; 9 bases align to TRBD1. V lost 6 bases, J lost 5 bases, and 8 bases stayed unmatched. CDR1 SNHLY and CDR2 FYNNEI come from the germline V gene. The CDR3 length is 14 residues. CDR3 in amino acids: CASSQTGGMDEQYF. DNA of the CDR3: TGTGCCAGCAGCCAGACAGGGGGTATGGACGAGCAGTACTTC.

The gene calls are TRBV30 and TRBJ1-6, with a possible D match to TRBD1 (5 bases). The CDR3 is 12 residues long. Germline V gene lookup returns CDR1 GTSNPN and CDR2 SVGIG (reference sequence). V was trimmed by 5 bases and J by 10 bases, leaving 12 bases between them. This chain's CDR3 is CAWSSRESPLHF. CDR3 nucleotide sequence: TGTGCCTGGTCGAGCAGGGAATCACCCCTCCACTTT.

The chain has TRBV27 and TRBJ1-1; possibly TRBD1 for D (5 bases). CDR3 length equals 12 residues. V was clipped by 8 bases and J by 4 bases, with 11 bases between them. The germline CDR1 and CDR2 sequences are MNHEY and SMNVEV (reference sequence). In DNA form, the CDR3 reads TGTGCCAGCGGGGTGACAGTCACTGAAGCTTTCTTT. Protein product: CASGVTVTEAFF.

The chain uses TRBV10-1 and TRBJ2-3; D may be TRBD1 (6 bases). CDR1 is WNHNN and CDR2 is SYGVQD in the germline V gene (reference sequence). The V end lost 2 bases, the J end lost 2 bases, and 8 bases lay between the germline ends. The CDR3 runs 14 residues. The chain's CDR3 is CASSEGQSTDTQYF. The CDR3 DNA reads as TGCGCCAGCAGTGAGGGACAGTCCACAGATACGCAGTATTTT.

The CDR3 coding sequence is TGCGCCACATCCACAGAGATCTCCTACGAGCAGTACTTC. It translates to CATSTEISYEQYF. The rearrangement uses TRBV10-2 and TRBJ2-7; D is uncertain. The CDR3 runs 13 residues. Trimming cost V 10 bases and J 0 bases, with 13 bases left between them. The germline V gene has CDR1 WSHSY and CDR2 SAAADI.

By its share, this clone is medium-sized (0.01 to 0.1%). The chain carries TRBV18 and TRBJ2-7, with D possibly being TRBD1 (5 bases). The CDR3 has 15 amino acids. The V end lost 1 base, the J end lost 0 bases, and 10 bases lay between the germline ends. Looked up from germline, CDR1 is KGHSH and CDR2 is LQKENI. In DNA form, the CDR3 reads TGTGCCAGCTCACCACTTAGGCAGGGCTCCTACGAGCAGTACTTC. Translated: CASSPLRQGSYEQYF. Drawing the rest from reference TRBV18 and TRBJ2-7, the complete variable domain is NAGVMQNPRHLVRRRGQEARLRCSPMKGHSHVYWYRQLPEEGLKFMVYLQKENIIDESGMPKERFSAEFPKEGPSILRIQQVVRGDSAAYFCASSPLRQGSYEQYFGPGTRLTVT.

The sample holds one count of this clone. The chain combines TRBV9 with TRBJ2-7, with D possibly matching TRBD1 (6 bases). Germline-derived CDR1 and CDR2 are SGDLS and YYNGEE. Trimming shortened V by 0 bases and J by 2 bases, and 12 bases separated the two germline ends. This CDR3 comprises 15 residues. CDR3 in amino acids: CASSVGSGATYEQYF. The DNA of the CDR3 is TGTGCCAGCAGCGTAGGTTCAGGGGCGACCTACGAGCAGTACTTC.

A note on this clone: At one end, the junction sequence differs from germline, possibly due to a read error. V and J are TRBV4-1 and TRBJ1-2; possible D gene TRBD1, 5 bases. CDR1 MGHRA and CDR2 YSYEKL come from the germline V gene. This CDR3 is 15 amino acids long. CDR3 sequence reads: CASSPIGDRVYDYTF. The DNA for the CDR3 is TGCGCCAGCAGCCCGATAGGGGACCGAGTCTATGACTACACCTTC.

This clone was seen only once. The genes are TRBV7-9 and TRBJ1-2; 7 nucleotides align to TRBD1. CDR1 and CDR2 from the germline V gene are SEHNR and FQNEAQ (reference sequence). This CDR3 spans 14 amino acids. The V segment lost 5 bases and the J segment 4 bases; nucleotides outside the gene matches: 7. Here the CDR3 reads CASSGTGDSYGYTF. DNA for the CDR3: TGTGCCAGCAGCGGCACAGGGGATTCCTATGGCTACACCTTC.

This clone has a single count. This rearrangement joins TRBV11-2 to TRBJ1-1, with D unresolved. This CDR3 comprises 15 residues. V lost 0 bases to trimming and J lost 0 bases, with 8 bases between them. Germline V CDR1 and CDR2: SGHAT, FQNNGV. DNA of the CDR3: TGTGCCAGCAGCTTAGAGAGTCTTATGAACACTGAAGCTTTCTTT. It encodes CASSLESLMNTEAFF.

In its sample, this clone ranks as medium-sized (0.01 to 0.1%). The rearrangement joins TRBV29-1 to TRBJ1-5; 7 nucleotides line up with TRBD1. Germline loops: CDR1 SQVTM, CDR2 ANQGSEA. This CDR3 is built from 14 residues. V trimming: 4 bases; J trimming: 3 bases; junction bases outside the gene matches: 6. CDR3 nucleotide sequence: TGCAGCGTTGTGTTCGGGACAGACAATCAGCCCCAGCATTTT. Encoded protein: CSVVFGTDNQPQHF.

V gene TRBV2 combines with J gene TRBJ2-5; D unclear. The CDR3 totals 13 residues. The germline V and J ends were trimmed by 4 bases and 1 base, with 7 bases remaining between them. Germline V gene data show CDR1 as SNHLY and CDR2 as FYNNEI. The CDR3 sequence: CASSVLLQETQYF. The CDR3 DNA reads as TGTGCCAGCAGTGTACTCCTCCAAGAGACCCAGTACTTC.